The 10 T cell receptor beta chains below all came from one sample that was sequenced in a study of CD4 T cells in relation to SARS-CoV-2 and coronaviruses. Assay: immunoSEQ multiplex PCR; the TCRdb copy retains only in-frame clones and omits some. The sample consists of 60,000 or so clones, 94% of them appearing once. Unexposed donor CD4+ T cells date from about 2011-2019, before the COVID-19 pandemic. The sample comprised naive CD4+ T cells from PBMCs. The subset here: naive CD4+ T cells isolated by negative enrichment. The receptors originated from a human donor in good health.

The V and J genes are TRBV27 and TRBJ2-7, with 9 bases that match TRBD2. Germline V gene sequence: CDR1 MNHEY, CDR2 SMNVEV (reference sequence). With 6 bases clipped from V and 3 bases from J, the junction kept 3 bases outside the gene matches. The CDR3 length is 13 residues. DNA of the CDR3: TGTGCCAGCAGGAAGACTAGCGGCTACGAGCAGTACTTC. It is translated as CASRKTSGYEQYF.

The chain combines TRBV24-1 with TRBJ2-6; D tentatively fits TRBD1 or TRBD2 (5 bases each). V was cut by 3 bases and J by 0 bases, with 11 bases left in between. Germline loops: CDR1 KGHDR, CDR2 SFDVKD. The CDR3 length is 17 residues. The CDR3 DNA is TGTGCCACCAGTGATACGGGACCGATCTCTGGGGCCAACGTCCTGACTTTC. This gives the protein CATSDTGPISGANVLTF.

This sequence joins TRBV9 and TRBJ2-1; 12 bases map to TRBD2. V gave up 3 bases and J gave up 6 bases; unmatched junction bases: 7. This CDR3 region has 16 residues. Germline CDR1 reads SGDLS; CDR2 reads YYNGEE. The CDR3: CASSDPSGRASNEQFF. For the CDR3, the DNA is TGTGCCAGCAGCGATCCTAGCGGGAGGGCCTCCAATGAGCAGTTCTTC.

This clone was seen only once. This chain uses TRBV11-3 with TRBJ2-3, with 9 bases lining up with TRBD2. Germline trimming cut 6 bases from V and 4 bases from J; bases unmatched to any gene: 5. The V gene's germline CDR1 is SGHNT and CDR2 YENEEA. The CDR3 consists of 14 residues. In nucleotides, the CDR3 is TGTGCCAGCAGTACGGGACTAGCTGCAGATACGCAGTATTTT. The encoded protein is CASSTGLAADTQYF.

This rearrangement joins TRBV21-1 to TRBJ1-2. TRBV21-1 is deemed a pseudogene. CDR3 length equals 16 residues. The CDR3 here is CASSKGNRPYDYGYTF. CDR3 nucleotide sequence: TGTGCCAGCAGCAAAGGGAACCGACCTTACGACTATGGCTACACCTTC.

The CDR3 reads CASSIEGRSNYGYTF. Here the CDR3 DNA reads TGTGCCAGTAGTATAGAGGGCAGATCTAACTATGGCTACACCTTC. This chain uses TRBV19 with TRBJ1-2, with D unresolved. V lost 0 bases and J lost 0, with 8 bases in between. This CDR3 region has 15 residues. Germline V gene data show CDR1 as LNHDA and CDR2 as SQIVND (reference sequence).

The chain joins TRBV19 to TRBJ2-7; D gene unclear. Per germline, CDR1 LNHDA and CDR2 SQIVND (reference sequence). CDR3 length: 13 residues. Trimming stripped 3 bases from V and 3 bases from J, with 9 bases between. In DNA form, the CDR3 reads TGTGCCAGTAGTATGGTTAGGGACTACGAGCAGTACTTC. It yields the protein CASSMVRDYEQYF.

The V call is TRBV10-3, the J call TRBJ1-1; maybe TRBD1 (5 bases). Trimming stripped 4 bases from V and 2 bases from J, with 14 bases between. In germline, CDR1 is ENHRY, CDR2 SYGVKD. There are 15 residues in the CDR3. This CDR3 reads CAISARDGINTEAFF. The CDR3 region has the DNA TGTGCCATCAGTGCTCGGGACGGGATAAACACTGAAGCTTTCTTT.

V usage is TRBV28 and J usage is TRBJ2-7, with D perhaps matching TRBD2 (6 bases). The CDR3 length is 14 residues. Germline loops: CDR1 MDHEN, CDR2 SYDVKM. V was shortened by 1 base and J by 5 bases, with 12 bases between the two germline ends. For the CDR3, the DNA is TGTGCCAGCAGTTTATATCGGGGGACGGACGAGCAGTACTTC. Translated: CASSLYRGTDEQYF.

This clone has more than one count but fewer than ten. V and J are TRBV12-3 or TRBV12-4 and TRBJ1-2; D uncertain. The CDR3 consists of 11 residues. Deletions cut 6 bases from V and 4 bases from J, with 6 bases between. CDR3 nucleotides: TGTGCCAGCAGCCGGACCTATGGCTACACCTTC. Its protein is CASSRTYGYTF.